These T cell receptor beta chains were read from a single sample in a study of identical twins. MiXCR, applied by TCRdb to the 5' RACE reads, yields one record per CDR3 protein. The sample has 450,000 to 650,000 distinct CDR3 sequences; about 16% are singletons. These records were also assigned to another study, of yellow fever vaccine responses in identical twins.

The sample was CD4+ T cells sorted from blood. These receptor sequences come from a woman under 30 in good health. CDR3s include the opening cysteine and the closing phenylalanine or tryptophan.

v_call	cdr3_aa
TRBV12-3/TRBV12-4	CASSSSGQTHNEQFF
TRBV12-5	CASGSQFEQFF
TRBV2	CASKAGGDPGELFF
TRBV5-1	CASSPPTTRSDTQYF
TRBV12-3/TRBV12-4	CASSLGGGLAGPLDTQYF
TRBV10-2	CASIPGKSTGELFF
TRBV20-1	CSGREWERRTSLNEQFF
TRBV5-1	CASGTSGGETQYF
TRBV5-6	CASSNGGISYNEQFF
TRBV20-1	CSAPGERYNEQFF
TRBV11-2	CASSFQEGTGELFF
TRBV28	CASSPRGREAKNIQYF
TRBV5-1	CASSLSGGNTQYF
TRBV6-1	CASSEGTGPSNQPQHF
TRBV20-1	CSARGLAGGYNEQFF
TRBV5-6	CASSLQQGGANYGYTF
TRBV21-1	CASTNLGTSGSRFTDTQYF
TRBV12-3/TRBV12-4	CASSPPLAGPTYEQYF
TRBV20-1	CSARDADPNYGYTF
TRBV9	CASSVDQGQFKNIQYF
TRBV20-1	CSARTGEETQYF
TRBV6-5	CASSTSGRNNEQFF
TRBV27	CASSPLGPAGDTQYF
TRBV10-2	CASRRTSGLYNEQFF
TRBV7-3	CASSSGQWETQYF
TRBV12-3/TRBV12-4	CATGDEGANEQFF
TRBV27	CAISKGTGGADTQYF
TRBV5-6	CASTSGTSATYEQYF
TRBV9	CASSAPGLAGADTQYF
TRBV20-1	CSARDGPLNEQFF
TRBV20-1	CSANHLAGGYTDTQYF
TRBV28	CASSLLRATEAFF
TRBV6-1	CASSGLAGAGNEQFF